The T cell receptor (beta chain) under discussion was sequenced for a study of graft-versus-host responses after intestinal transplantation. Study-level background: The whole recipient group had anti-thymocyte globulin induction followed by tacrolimus and steroids for approximately three years. Study outcomes and limitations: GvH clones appeared in recipient marrow, some first in ileum or blood. Patients who carried graft-donor T cell macrochimerism also had high graft-versus-host to host-versus-graft clonal ratios in their allografts.

CDR1 SGDLS and CDR2 YYNGEE come from the germline V gene. This CDR3 is 14 amino acids long. V was clipped by 3 bases and J by 7 bases; unmatched bases: 4. Some clones are missing from TCRdb's copy, which holds only in-frame ones; the method was immunoSEQ multiplex PCR. Of approximately 130,000 clones in the sample, over 85% were seen once. As for this clone: Its target is unknown.

The receptor comes from a human donor who received an intestinal transplant. Sequences were derived from unstimulated CD4+ T cells sorted from spleen or lymph node cells, sampled before intestinal transplant. This sequence joins TRBV9 and TRBJ1-6; 7 nucleotides align to TRBD1. DNA of the CDR3: TGTGCCAGCAGCGCGGGACAGTTAAATTCACCCCTCCACTTT. Protein: CASSAGQLNSPLHF.